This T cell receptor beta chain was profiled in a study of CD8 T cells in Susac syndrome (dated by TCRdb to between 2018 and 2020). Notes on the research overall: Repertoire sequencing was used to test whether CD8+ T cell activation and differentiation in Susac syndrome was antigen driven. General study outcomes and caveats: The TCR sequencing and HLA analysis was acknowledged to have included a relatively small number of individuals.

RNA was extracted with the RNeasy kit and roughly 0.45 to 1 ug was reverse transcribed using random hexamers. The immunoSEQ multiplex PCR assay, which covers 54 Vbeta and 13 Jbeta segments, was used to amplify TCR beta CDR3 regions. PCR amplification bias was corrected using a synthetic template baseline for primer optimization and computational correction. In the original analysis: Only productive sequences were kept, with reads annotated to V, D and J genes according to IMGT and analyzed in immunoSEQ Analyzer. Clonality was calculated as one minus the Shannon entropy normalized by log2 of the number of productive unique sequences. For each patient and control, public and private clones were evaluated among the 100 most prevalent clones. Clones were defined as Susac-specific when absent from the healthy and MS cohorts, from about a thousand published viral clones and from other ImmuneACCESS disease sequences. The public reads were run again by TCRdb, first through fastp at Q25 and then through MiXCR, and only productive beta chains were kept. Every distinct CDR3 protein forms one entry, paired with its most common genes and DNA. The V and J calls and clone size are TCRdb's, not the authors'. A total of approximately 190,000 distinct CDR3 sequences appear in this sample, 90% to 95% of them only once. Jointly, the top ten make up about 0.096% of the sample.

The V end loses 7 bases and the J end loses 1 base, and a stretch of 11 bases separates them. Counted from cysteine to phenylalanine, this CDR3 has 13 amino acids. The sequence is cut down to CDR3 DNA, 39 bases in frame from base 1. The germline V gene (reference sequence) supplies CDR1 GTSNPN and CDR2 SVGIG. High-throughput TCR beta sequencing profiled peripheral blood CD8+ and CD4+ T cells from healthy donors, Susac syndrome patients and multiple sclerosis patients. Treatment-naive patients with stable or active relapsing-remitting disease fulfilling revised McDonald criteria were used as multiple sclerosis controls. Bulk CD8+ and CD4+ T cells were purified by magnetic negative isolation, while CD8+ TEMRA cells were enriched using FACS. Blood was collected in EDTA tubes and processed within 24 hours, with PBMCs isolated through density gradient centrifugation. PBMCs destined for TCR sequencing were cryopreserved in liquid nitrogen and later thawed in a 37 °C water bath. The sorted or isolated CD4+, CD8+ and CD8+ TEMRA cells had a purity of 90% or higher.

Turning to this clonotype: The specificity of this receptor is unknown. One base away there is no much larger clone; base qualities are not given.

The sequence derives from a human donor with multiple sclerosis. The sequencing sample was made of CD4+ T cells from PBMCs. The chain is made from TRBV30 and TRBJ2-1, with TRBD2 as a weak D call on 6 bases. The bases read TGTGCCTCTGGGGCGGGATCCTACAATGAGCAGTTCTTC. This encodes CASGAGSYNEQFF.